The 3 T cell receptor beta chains given below trace back to one sample, sequenced in a study of early T cells in non-severe SARS-CoV-2 infection. TCRdb reprocessed the 5' RACE reads via MiXCR and lists one record per CDR3 protein. The sample has under 70,000 distinct CDR3 sequences, roughly 5% seen once. The material sequenced was whole blood. All receptors derive from an adult who was a healthcare worker with PCR-confirmed SARS-CoV-2 infection or an uninfected control (not recorded which).

V is TRBV6-2 or TRBV6-3 and J is TRBJ2-3; 14 nucleotides align to TRBD2. The length of the CDR3 is 15 residues. Germline CDR1 is MNHEY and CDR2 is SVGEGT. J gave up 6 bases and V 6 bases, and 5 bases lay outside the gene matches. The CDR3: CASSPRLAGGDTQYF. Written as DNA, the CDR3 is TGTGCCAGCAGCCCCCGACTAGCGGGAGGGGATACGCAGTATTTT.

The gene calls are TRBV5-4 and TRBJ2-7; 14 nucleotides align to TRBD2. This CDR3 has 18 amino acids. Trimming took 2 bases from V and 2 from J; bases not matched to a gene: 9. From germline, CDR1 is SGHNT and CDR2 YYREEE (reference sequence). The CDR3 sequence is CASSFPGLAGAGPYEQYF. CDR3 DNA: TGTGCCAGCAGCTTCCCGGGACTAGCGGGAGCGGGTCCCTACGAGCAGTACTTC.

This clonotype was detected a few times. This CDR3 reads CASSLGEGPTEQYF. As DNA, the CDR3 is TGTGCCAGCAGCTTGGGAGAGGGCCCCACCGAGCAGTACTTC. This chain connects TRBV5-4 to TRBJ2-7, with D perhaps matching TRBD2 (5 bases). CDR1 and CDR2 from the germline V gene are SGHNT and YYREEE (reference sequence). This CDR3 region has 14 residues. Trimming cost V 0 bases and J 6 bases, with 13 bases left between them.